Listed below are T cell receptor beta chains from one sample, sequenced in a study of blood T cells in healthy people across ages. Via MiXCR, TCRdb re-called the 5' RACE reads, giving one row per CDR3 protein. Among 800,000 or so distinct CDR3 sequences listed, around 68% were seen once. Input material: blood. All receptors derive from a man aged 25 to 40 in good health. The CDR3 runs from the conserved cysteine through the conserved F or W. A D gene is named only where the DNA matches it firmly. Clone size is not always given. Where it is, it says once, few, many or a class for expanded clones.

clone_size | d_call | j_call | v_call | cdr3_aa | cdr3_nt
few | NA | TRBJ1-6 | TRBV27 | CASSFWQDNSPLHF | TGTGCCAGCAGTTTCTGGCAGGATAATTCACCCCTCCACTTT
few | NA | TRBJ1-1 | TRBV20-1 | CSVRPGAGTEAFF | TGCAGTGTACGTCCGGGGGCGGGCACTGAAGCTTTCTTT
NA | NA | TRBJ2-5 | TRBV7-2 | CATSRGARETQYF | TGTGCCACGTCCAGGGGGGCTCGGGAGACCCAGTACTTC
NA | TRBD1 | TRBJ2-7 | TRBV27 | CASSQGQGASYEQYF | TGTGCCAGCAGTCAAGGACAGGGGGCGTCTTACGAGCAGTACTTC
NA | NA | TRBJ1-2 | TRBV10-3 | CAISEGSAYGYTF | TGTGCCATCAGTGAGGGCAGCGCCTATGGCTACACCTTC
NA | TRBD1 | TRBJ2-7 | TRBV12-3/TRBV12-4 | CASSRDRVVYEQYF | TGTGCCAGCAGCCGGGACAGGGTCGTCTACGAGCAGTACTTC
NA | NA | TRBJ1-1 | TRBV27 | CASSLSASENTEAFF | TGTGCCAGCAGTTTATCGGCGTCCGAGAACACTGAAGCTTTCTTT
many | NA | TRBJ2-1 | TRBV7-9 | CASSLGGGASYNEQFF | TGTGCCAGCAGTTTGGGAGGGGGGGCCTCCTACAATGAGCAGTTCTTC
NA | TRBD2 | TRBJ2-2 | TRBV6-6 | CASGYTGTSGFGELFF | TGTGCCAGCGGTTACACCGGGACTAGCGGGTTCGGGGAGCTGTTTTTT
NA | NA | TRBJ1-2 | TRBV4-2 | CASSQETLLAPYGYTF | TGTGCCAGCAGCCAAGAAACACTCCTAGCCCCTTATGGCTACACCTTC
few | NA | TRBJ1-2 | TRBV2 | CASSAGAIYGYTF | TGTGCCAGCAGTGCAGGGGCAATCTATGGCTACACCTTC
NA | TRBD1 | TRBJ1-2 | TRBV7-2 | CASSLETGGYSGYTF | TGTGCCAGCAGCTTAGAGACAGGGGGTTACTCTGGCTACACCTTC
NA | NA | TRBJ2-3 | TRBV10-3 | CAITGAETDTQYF | TGTGCCATCACTGGGGCCGAGACAGATACGCAGTATTTT
NA | NA | TRBJ2-3 | TRBV3-1 | CASSRAGRDRDTQYF | TGTGCCAGCAGCCGGGCGGGTAGGGATAGAGATACGCAGTATTTT
NA | NA | TRBJ2-7 | TRBV5-1 | CASSDDYSFEQYF | TGCGCCAGCAGTGACGACTACTCCTTTGAGCAGTACTTC
NA | TRBD2 | TRBJ2-3 | TRBV4-2 | CASSQPLAGDTDTQYF | TGTGCCAGCAGCCAACCACTAGCGGGGGACACAGATACGCAGTATTTT
NA | NA | TRBJ2-1 | TRBV3-1 | CASSQSELRGSYNEQFF | TGTGCCAGCAGCCAATCAGAACTCCGAGGCTCCTACAATGAGCAGTTCTTC
NA | TRBD2 | TRBJ2-7 | TRBV12-3/TRBV12-4 | CASTQRGGPGDEQYF | TGTGCCAGCACCCAGCGGGGGGGCCCGGGAGACGAGCAGTACTTC
NA | NA | TRBJ2-3 | TRBV5-1 | CASSLEDRASDTQYF | TGCGCCAGCAGCTTGGAGGATAGAGCGTCGGATACGCAGTATTTT
NA | NA | TRBJ2-5 | TRBV9 | CASSFQGTGETQYF | TGTGCCAGCAGCTTTCAGGGGACGGGGGAGACCCAGTACTTC
NA | TRBD1 | TRBJ1-2 | TRBV27 | CASSITGGHGYTF | TGTGCCAGCAGTATAACAGGGGGGCATGGCTACACCTTC
NA | TRBD2 | TRBJ2-1 | TRBV20-1 | CSASPSGAGYNEQFF | TGCAGTGCTAGCCCCAGCGGGGCCGGCTACAATGAGCAGTTCTTC
NA | NA | TRBJ2-5 | TRBV7-2 | CASSRTNKETQYF | TGTGCCAGCAGCAGGACTAATAAAGAGACCCAGTACTTC
few | NA | TRBJ2-5 | TRBV10-3 | CAIRPGDAGTQYF | TGTGCCATCAGACCCGGGGACGCGGGGACCCAGTACTTC
NA | TRBD2 | TRBJ2-3 | TRBV4-2 | CASSQGGRGGHTDTQYF | TGTGCCAGCAGCCAAGGAGGGCGCGGGGGGCACACAGATACGCAGTATTTT
NA | TRBD2 | TRBJ2-1 | TRBV27 | CASSFKKRGGPYNEQFF | TGTGCCAGCAGTTTTAAGAAGCGGGGGGGCCCGTACAATGAGCAGTTCTTC
NA | NA | TRBJ1-3 | TRBV4-2 | CASSQDGQLGNTIYF | TGTGCCAGCAGCCAAGATGGCCAGTTAGGAAACACCATATATTTT
NA | TRBD2 | TRBJ2-3 | TRBV11-2 | CASSLDPLADRTTDTQYF | TGTGCCAGCAGCTTAGATCCCCTAGCGGACCGAACCACAGATACGCAGTATTTT
NA | NA | TRBJ2-1 | TRBV20-1 | CSASPSTNNEQFF | TGCAGTGCTAGCCCTTCGACAAACAATGAGCAGTTCTTC
NA | NA | TRBJ1-2 | TRBV29-1 | CSVEAGVGAGYTF | TGCAGCGTTGAGGCAGGGGTGGGAGCCGGCTACACCTTC
NA | NA | TRBJ1-4 | TRBV7-6 | CASSAPPTGDNEKLFF | TGTGCCAGCAGCGCCCCCCCGACGGGAGATAATGAAAAACTGTTTTTT
NA | NA | TRBJ2-4 | TRBV30 | CAGERTDIQYF | TGTGCCGGGGAGCGGACGGACATTCAGTACTTC
NA | NA | TRBJ2-3 | TRBV12-3/TRBV12-4 | CASSLRKDTQYF | TGTGCCAGCAGTTTAAGGAAGGATACGCAGTATTTT
NA | NA | TRBJ2-3 | TRBV7-2 | CASSSMPTGSYNEQYF | TGTGCCAGCAGCTCCATGCCGACAGGTTCTTACAATGAGCAGTATTTT
NA | TRBD1 | TRBJ1-5 | TRBV5-1 | CASSLTGADNQPQHF | TGCGCCAGCAGCTTAACAGGGGCTGACAATCAGCCCCAGCATTTT
NA | NA | TRBJ2-1 | TRBV7-8 | CASSLGTAREQFF | TGTGCCAGCAGCCTAGGAACAGCGAGGGAGCAGTTCTTC
NA | NA | TRBJ2-3 | TRBV6-1 | CASSDPTGRTDTQYF | TGTGCCAGCAGTGACCCTACAGGGAGAACAGATACGCAGTATTTT
NA | TRBD2 | TRBJ2-3 | TRBV4-3 | CASGGGSTDTQYF | TGCGCCAGTGGGGGGGGTAGCACAGATACGCAGTATTTT
few | TRBD1 | TRBJ2-5 | TRBV20-1 | CSARDRRTGGGETQYF | TGCAGTGCTAGAGATCGAAGGACAGGGGGCGGAGAGACCCAGTACTTC
NA | NA | TRBJ2-1 | TRBV2 | CASSRAEGALNEQFF | TGTGCCAGCAGCCGAGCGGAGGGGGCACTGAATGAGCAGTTCTTC
NA | NA | TRBJ2-1 | TRBV3-1 | CASSQVQGRTRPFF | TGTGCCAGCAGCCAAGTCCAGGGGAGGACCCGACCGTTCTTC
NA | NA | TRBJ2-5 | TRBV6-6 | CASSVGSEQETQYF | TGTGCCAGCAGCGTCGGGTCGGAGCAAGAGACCCAGTACTTC
few | NA | TRBJ2-3 | TRBV6-2/TRBV6-3 | CASSGGLTDTQYF | TGTGCCAGCAGTGGCGGACTAACAGATACGCAGTATTTT
NA | NA | TRBJ1-1 | TRBV20-1 | CSADMGAQDTEAFF | TGCAGTGCCGACATGGGAGCTCAGGACACTGAAGCTTTCTTT
NA | NA | TRBJ2-7 | TRBV10-3 | CAISESATEQPSSVYEQYF | TGTGCCATCAGTGAGTCCGCGACTGAACAGCCTAGTTCTGTGTACGAGCAGTACTTC
NA | NA | TRBJ2-7 | TRBV20-1 | CSAREEGGGSYEQYF | TGCAGTGCTAGAGAGGAAGGGGGGGGCTCCTACGAGCAGTACTTC
NA | NA | TRBJ1-5 | TRBV6-1 | CASRAPSRTNSNQPQHF | TGTGCCAGCAGAGCTCCCTCGCGGACTAATAGCAATCAGCCCCAGCATTTT
NA | TRBD1 | TRBJ2-3 | TRBV12-3/TRBV12-4 | CASSPRQGAVTDTQYF | TGTGCCAGCAGTCCGCGACAGGGGGCAGTCACAGATACGCAGTATTTT